A selection of T cell receptor beta chains follows, all from one sample in a study of identical twins. Each CDR3 protein is one row after TCRdb ran MiXCR on the 5' RACE reads. The table shows fewer than 350,000 distinct CDR3 sequences, with 8% to 9% occurring only once. The same data also contributed to another study, on yellow fever vaccine responses in identical twins.

What was sequenced was memory (CD45RO+) T cells sorted from blood. The source of these receptors is a woman aged 18-35 years in good health. Both conserved end residues are part of each CDR3. D genes are given only for firm matches. Clone size is not always given. Where it is, it says once, few, many or a class for expanded clones.

j_call | clone_size | v_call | d_call | cdr3_nt | cdr3_aa
TRBJ2-2 | NA | TRBV27 | NA | TGTGCCAGCAGTTTCGGGAGCCGTAACACCGGGGAGCTGTTTTTT | CASSFGSRNTGELFF
TRBJ2-1 | few | TRBV20-1 | TRBD2 | TGCAGTCTCCCTTCTAGCGGGAGTTATGCCCCCTACAATGAGCAGTTCTTC | CSLPSSGSYAPYNEQFF
TRBJ1-5 | few | TRBV3-1 | NA | TGTGCCAGCAGCCAAGACTCCCCATCAAAACAGCCCCAGCATTTT | CASSQDSPSKQPQHF
TRBJ2-1 | NA | TRBV27 | TRBD1 | TGTGCCAGCAGCCCATGGACAGGGGTTGAGCAGTTCTTC | CASSPWTGVEQFF
TRBJ2-7 | few | TRBV27 | TRBD1 | TGTGCCAGTGGACCCCGGGACAGGGGCTACGAGCAGTACTTC | CASGPRDRGYEQYF
TRBJ2-3 | few | TRBV19 | NA | TGTGCCAGTAGTATAGGGGGCTCCCGTTTGACAGATACGCAGTATTTT | CASSIGGSRLTDTQYF
TRBJ1-1 | NA | TRBV5-5 | TRBD1 | TGTGCCAGCAGCCCGGGGACAGGGCAGAACACTGAAGCTTTCTTT | CASSPGTGQNTEAFF
TRBJ2-2 | few | TRBV11-2 | NA | TGTGCCAGCAGCGGACGCTCGACAGGAGGGGACGAGAGGACCGGGGAGCTGTTTTTT | CASSGRSTGGDERTGELFF
TRBJ2-1 | NA | TRBV7-8 | TRBD2 | TGTGCCAGCAGCTGGACTAGCGGGAGTGGGTTCTTC | CASSWTSGSGFF
TRBJ2-3 | NA | TRBV6-1 | TRBD1 | TGTGCCAGCCGGGACAGTTACACAGATACGCAGTATTTT | CASRDSYTDTQYF
TRBJ2-1 | NA | TRBV6-1 | TRBD1 | TGTGCCAGCACCGGGACAGGGGGGATAAATGAGCAGTTCTTC | CASTGTGGINEQFF
TRBJ1-1 | many | TRBV7-2 | NA | TGTGCCAGCAGCTGGGTAAACACTGAAGCTTTCTTT | CASSWVNTEAFF
TRBJ2-3 | many | TRBV5-5 | TRBD2 | TGTGCCAGCAGCTTACCCGGGACTAGCGGGAGGGATACGCAGTATTTT | CASSLPGTSGRDTQYF
TRBJ1-2 | many | TRBV5-6 | TRBD1 | TGTGCCAGCAGCCTGCAGGGGGCTGGGTATGGCTACACCTTC | CASSLQGAGYGYTF
TRBJ1-5 | NA | TRBV7-2 | NA | TGTGCCAGCAGCTTAGGCGGGGGGCGTAGGGGAGGACAGCCCCAGCATTTT | CASSLGGGRRGGQPQHF
TRBJ2-1 | few | TRBV4-1 | TRBD1 | TGCGCCAGCAGCCCTGGACAGGGGATGCACAATGAGCAGTTCTTC | CASSPGQGMHNEQFF
TRBJ2-5 | many | TRBV6-5 | NA | TGTGCCAGCAGTTACCCTGGGGCCGACCTGGAGACCCAGTACTTC | CASSYPGADLETQYF
TRBJ1-2 | NA | TRBV12-3/TRBV12-4 | NA | TGTGCCAGCCTGAGACCCCGGGGCGCCGGTAGCTATGGCTACACCTTC | CASLRPRGAGSYGYTF
TRBJ2-5 | NA | TRBV20-1 | TRBD1 | TGCAGTGCCCCCGGACAGGGAAGGGAGGAGACCCAGTACTTC | CSAPGQGREETQYF
TRBJ2-3 | NA | TRBV20-1 | NA | TGCAGTGCTAGCTCTAGCGACCGCACAGATACGCAGTATTTT | CSASSSDRTDTQYF
TRBJ1-2 | NA | TRBV5-8 | NA | TGTGCCAGCAGCTTGCAAGGGGATGAGGTCTATGGCTACACCTTC | CASSLQGDEVYGYTF
TRBJ2-3 | NA | TRBV2 | NA | TGTGCCAGCAGTGAAGGGGGGACAGATACGCAGTATTTT | CASSEGGTDTQYF
TRBJ1-4 | many | TRBV3-1 | NA | TGTGCCAGCAGCCAAGGTGCAGGACGGGGTGTCGGCAAACTGTTTTTT | CASSQGAGRGVGKLFF
TRBJ2-3 | NA | TRBV28 | NA | TGTGCCAGCCGTAGACCCCTCACAGATACGCAGTATTTT | CASRRPLTDTQYF
TRBJ2-4 | many | TRBV5-1 | TRBD2 | TGCGCCAGCAGTTGGTCTAGCGGGAGCGGAGACATTCAGTACTTC | CASSWSSGSGDIQYF
TRBJ1-6 | few | TRBV6-1 | NA | TGTGCCAGCAGTGATGCAGCTGCGGGGGATTCACCCCTCCACTTT | CASSDAAAGDSPLHF
TRBJ1-2 | NA | TRBV6-2/TRBV6-3 | TRBD1 | TGTGCCAGCAGTTACCCCGTCCAGGGGGCTCCCGCCTTC | CASSYPVQGAPAF
TRBJ2-2 | many | TRBV27 | NA | TGTGCCAGCACCATCTCGAGAGGCACCGGGGAGCTGTTTTTT | CASTISRGTGELFF
TRBJ1-1 | few | TRBV28 | NA | TGTGCCAGCAGTTTTTGGGGGGGAGACACTGAAGCTTTCTTT | CASSFWGGDTEAFF
TRBJ1-4 | NA | TRBV28 | NA | TGTGCCAGCAGTCCCCTCGACAAGAAGAATGAAAAACTGTTTTTT | CASSPLDKKNEKLFF
TRBJ2-3 | many | TRBV20-1 | TRBD2 | TGCAGTGCTAGCGGGGTAGCGGGGTGGGCAGATACGCAGTATTTT | CSASGVAGWADTQYF
TRBJ1-4 | few | TRBV7-2 | TRBD1 | TGTGCCAGCAGCTTGAGGACAGGATGGGAAGAAAAACTGTTTTTT | CASSLRTGWEEKLFF
TRBJ1-1 | many | TRBV29-1 | TRBD1 | TGCAGCGTCGCCGGACAGGGGAGCACTGAAGCTTTCTTT | CSVAGQGSTEAFF
TRBJ2-3 | NA | TRBV27 | NA | TGTGCCAGCAGTTCCTCCATGGGGCCCCTCGATACGCAGTATTTT | CASSSSMGPLDTQYF
TRBJ2-1 | few | TRBV20-1 | NA | TGCAGTGCTAGCCGGGAGAGGGATGAGCAGTTCTTC | CSASRERDEQFF
TRBJ2-7 | few | TRBV3-1 | TRBD2 | TGTGCCAGCAGCCAAGTAGCGGGAGCAGGGACCTACGAGCAGTACTTC | CASSQVAGAGTYEQYF
TRBJ2-1 | few | TRBV25-1 | NA | TGTGCCAGCAGTGGCACAAAAATTAACAATGAGCAGTTCTTC | CASSGTKINNEQFF
TRBJ2-7 | few | TRBV11-2 | NA | TGTGCCAGCAGGGATCGTTTCGGGTATAGCGCTGGTATGGGAGAGCAGTGCTTC | CASRDRFGYSAGMGEQCF
TRBJ2-3 | NA | TRBV5-1 | TRBD2 | TGCGCCAGCAGCTTGGAGGCTAGCGGGAGTGGCACAGATACGCAGTATTTT | CASSLEASGSGTDTQYF
TRBJ1-5 | few | TRBV3-1 | NA | TGTGCCAGCAGCCAAGAACCGCGTCGGCCCCAGCATTTT | CASSQEPRRPQHF